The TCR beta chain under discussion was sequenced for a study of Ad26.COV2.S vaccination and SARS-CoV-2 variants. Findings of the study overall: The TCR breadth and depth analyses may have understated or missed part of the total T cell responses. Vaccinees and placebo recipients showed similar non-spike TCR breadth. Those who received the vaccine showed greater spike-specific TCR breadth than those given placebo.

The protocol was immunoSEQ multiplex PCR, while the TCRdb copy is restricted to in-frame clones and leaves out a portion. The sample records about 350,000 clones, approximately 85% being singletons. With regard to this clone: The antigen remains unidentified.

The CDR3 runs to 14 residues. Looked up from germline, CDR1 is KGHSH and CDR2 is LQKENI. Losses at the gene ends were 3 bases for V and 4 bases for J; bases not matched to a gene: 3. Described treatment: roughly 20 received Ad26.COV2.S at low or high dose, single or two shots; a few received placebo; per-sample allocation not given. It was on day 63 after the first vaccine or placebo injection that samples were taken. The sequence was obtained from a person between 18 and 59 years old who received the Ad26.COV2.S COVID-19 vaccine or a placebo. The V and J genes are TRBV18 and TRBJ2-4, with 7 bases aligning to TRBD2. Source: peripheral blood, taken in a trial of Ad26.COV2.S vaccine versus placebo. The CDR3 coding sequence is TGTGCCAGCTCACCGGGCGGGGGTAAAAACATTCAGTACTTC. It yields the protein CASSPGGGKNIQYF.